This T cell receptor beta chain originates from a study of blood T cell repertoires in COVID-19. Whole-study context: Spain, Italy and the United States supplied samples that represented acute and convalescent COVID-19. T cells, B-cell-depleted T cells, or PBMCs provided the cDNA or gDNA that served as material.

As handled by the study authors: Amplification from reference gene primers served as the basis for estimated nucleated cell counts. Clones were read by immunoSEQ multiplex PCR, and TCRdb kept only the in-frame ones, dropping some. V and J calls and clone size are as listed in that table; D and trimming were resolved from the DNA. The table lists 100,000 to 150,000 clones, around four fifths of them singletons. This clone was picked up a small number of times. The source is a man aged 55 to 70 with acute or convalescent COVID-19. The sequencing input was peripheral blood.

The CDR3 protein is CAWESDSYEQYF. The DNA of the CDR3 is TGTGCCTGGGAATCCGACAGCTACGAGCAGTACTTC. This chain uses TRBV30 with TRBJ2-7; tentatively, D is TRBD1 (5 bases). The CDR3 spans 12 residues. The V and J ends lost 5 bases and 3 bases respectively, with 11 bases between them. Per the germline V gene, CDR1 is GTSNPN and CDR2 is SVGIG (reference sequence). The full variable domain, rest sourced from reference TRBV30 and TRBJ2-7, is SQTIHQWPATLVQPVGSPLSLECTVEGTSNPNLYWYRQAAGRGLQLLFYSVGIGQISSEVPQNLSASRPQDRQFILSSKKLLLSDSGFYLCAWESDSYEQYFGPGTRLTVT.